The 3 T cell receptor beta chains listed next were all sequenced from one sample in a study of OX40 agonist ivuxolimab in advanced cancers. This table comes from immunoSEQ multiplex PCR, and its TCRdb copy is limited to in-frame clones, with some not included. The sample holds 100,000 to 150,000 clones, 85% to 95% seen once. The source material was CD4+ or CD8+ T cells sorted from blood, sampled in a trial of the OX40 agonist ivuxolimab. These receptors came from an adult with an advanced solid tumor such as melanoma, head and neck, liver or kidney cancer.

The V gene is TRBV27, the J gene TRBJ1-1, with TRBD1 identical over 7 bases. The CDR3 loop spans 14 amino acids. Trimming took 6 bases from V and 2 from J; bases not matched to a gene: 6. Germline V gene lookup returns CDR1 MNHEY and CDR2 SMNVEV (reference sequence). CDR3 sequence reads: CASSLWDSNTEAFF. In DNA form, the CDR3 reads TGTGCCAGCAGCCTCTGGGACAGCAACACTGAAGCTTTCTTT.

The chain has TRBV11-1 and TRBJ1-2, with D uncertain. The V gene lost 0 bases and the J gene lost 5 bases, with 10 bases spanning the gap. Germline CDR1 is SGHAT and CDR2 is FQDESV (reference sequence). This CDR3 has 14 residues. DNA of the CDR3: TGTGCCAGCAGCTTAGCGCACAACGGGTATGGCTACACCTTC. This gives the protein CASSLAHNGYGYTF.

CDR3 region: CASSLFPGDLNTEAFF. The CDR3 bases are TGCGCCAGCAGCTTGTTTCCAGGGGATTTGAACACTGAAGCTTTCTTT. The chain recombines TRBV5-1 with TRBJ1-1; possibly TRBD1 for D (6 bases). Trimming left V 1 base short and J 0 bases short, with 13 bases between. This CDR3 is built from 16 residues. Per the germline V gene, CDR1 is SGHRS and CDR2 is YFSETQ.